Here is one TCR beta chain with its context. The data are from a study of T cell changes during pregnancy in multiple sclerosis. Data came from immunoSEQ multiplex PCR; TCRdb stores just in-frame clones and leaves some out. The sample includes 65,000 to 95,000 clones, 89% of them seen just once. CDR1 is GTSNPN, CDR2 SVGIG, per germline (reference sequence). The length of the CDR3 is 12 residues. Trimming pared 5 bases from V and 4 bases from J, leaving 12 bases between. The sequencing here drew on peripheral blood, taken before pregnancy. The TCR sequence derives from a female donor with multiple sclerosis, enrolled in a pregnancy study. The chain carries TRBV30 and TRBJ2-7; D perhaps matches TRBD1 (5 bases). The CDR3 here is CAWGPGNYEQYF. The DNA for the CDR3 is TGTGCCTGGGGACCAGGGAATTACGAGCAGTACTTC. Combining the CDR3 with reference TRBV30 and TRBJ2-7 gives the whole variable domain SQTIHQWPATLVQPVGSPLSLECTVEGTSNPNLYWYRQAAGRGLQLLFYSVGIGQISSEVPQNLSASRPQDRQFILSSKKLLLSDSGFYLCAWGPGNYEQYFGPGTRLTVT.